The present entry profiles one T cell receptor (beta chain) with its context. What it recognizes is unknown. Between the trimmed V and J ends, which lost 6 bases and 6 bases, there was a span of 20 bases. The CDR3 has 14 amino acids. Germline CDR1 SQVTM, CDR2 ANQGSEA. This sample is drawn from a study of cytomegalovirus exposure and HLA in healthy donors. Study results and limitations: In an earlier analysis, productive rearrangement rates for most beta V segments clustered near 87% or 30%. The study listed some 160 cytomegalovirus-associated TCR beta chains.

The PCR used 60 Vbeta and 13 Jbeta primers. Assay: immunoSEQ multiplex PCR; the TCRdb copy retains only in-frame clones and omits some. This table holds roughly 160,000 clones, around 68% found once. The clonotype originates from a girl aged 5-17 years in good health and CMV-seronegative. The gene calls are TRBV29-1 and TRBJ1-2; weak D call: TRBD1 (6 bases). The sequenced material came from PBMCs. CDR3 sequence: CSVAPSGGADGYTF. CDR3 in DNA: TGCAGCGTGGCCCCCTCGGGGGGCGCTGATGGCTACACCTTC. The variable domain in full, completed from reference TRBV29-1 and TRBJ1-2, reads SAVISQKPSRDICQRGTSLTIQCQVDSQVTMMFWYRQQPGQSLTLIATANQGSEATYESGFVIDKFPISRPNLTFSTLTVSNMSPEDSSIYLCSVAPSGGADGYTFGSGTRLTVV.